The 23 T cell receptor beta chains below all came from one sample that was sequenced in a study of a mutant IDH1 vaccine in newly diagnosed glioma. Specified time point: week 11, during vaccination. In the vaccine, a single dose held 300 ug of the mutant IDH1 20-mer peptide, along with topical imiquimod. TCRdb keeps only in-frame clones here, not all; method: immunoSEQ multiplex PCR. The table lists tens of thousands of clones, approximately 80% of them singletons. No antigen has been assigned to these receptors. Specimen: PBMCs, collected from a glioma patient whose treatment included an IDH1 peptide vaccine. Receptors were obtained from a man aged 50 to 60 with glioma.

The V and J genes are TRBV2 and TRBJ1-1; D perhaps matches TRBD1 (5 bases). V dropped 6 bases and J dropped 3 bases, with 11 bases sitting between them. Germline V lookup: CDR1 SNHLY, CDR2 FYNNEI. This CDR3 is built from 13 residues. The CDR3 spells CASRLRGYTEAFF. The CDR3 DNA reads TGTGCCAGCAGGCTCCGGGGGTACACTGAAGCTTTCTTT.

Only a few counts were recorded for this clone. The chain combines TRBV30 with TRBJ1-2; 10 positions agree with TRBD1. The CDR3 contains 13 residues. Germline V gene data show CDR1 as GTSNPN and CDR2 as SVGIG (reference sequence). Losses at the gene ends were 0 bases for V and 10 bases for J; bases not matched to a gene: 5. CDR3 loop: CAWSVSGQGDYTF. The CDR3 DNA follows: TGTGCCTGGAGTGTGTCCGGACAGGGGGACTACACCTTC. Filled out from reference TRBV30 and TRBJ1-2, the complete variable domain reads SQTIHQWPATLVQPVGSPLSLECTVEGTSNPNLYWYRQAAGRGLQLLFYSVGIGQISSEVPQNLSASRPQDRQFILSSKKLLLSDSGFYLCAWSVSGQGDYTFGSGTRLTVV.

The gene calls are TRBV19 and TRBJ2-7; D might be TRBD1 or TRBD2, each matching 5 bases. The CDR3 extends over 13 amino acids. Between the trimmed V and J ends, which lost 2 bases and 7 bases, there was a span of 12 bases. The germline V gene encodes CDR1 LNHDA and CDR2 SQIVND (reference sequence). CDR3 coding DNA: TGTGCCAGTAGTATAATTGTGGGACGGGAGCAGTACTTC. Amino acids: CASSIIVGREQYF.

The chain links TRBV5-1 to TRBJ2-5; 7 nucleotides line up with TRBD1. The CDR3 sequence is 16 residues long. Germline CDR1 is SGHRS and CDR2 is YFSETQ. Trimming took 0 bases from V and 1 from J; bases not matched to a gene: 6. CDR3 in DNA: TGCGCCAGCAGCTTGGGACCGACAGGGAGCCAAGAGACCCAGTACTTC. Its protein product is CASSLGPTGSQETQYF. Full variable domain (rest looked up from reference TRBV5-1 and TRBJ2-5): KAGVTQTPRYLIKTRGQQVTLSCSPISGHRSVSWYQQTPGQGLQFLFEYFSETQRNKGNFPGRFSGRQFSNSRSEMNVSTLELGDSALYLCASSLGPTGSQETQYFGPGTRLLVL.

The V gene is TRBV28, the J gene TRBJ2-1; D call uncertain. The germline V and J ends were trimmed by 5 bases and 3 bases, with 2 bases remaining between them. Germline-derived CDR1 and CDR2 are MDHEN and SYDVKM. The CDR3 is 11 amino acids. This chain's CDR3 is CASSGYNEQFF. DNA of the CDR3: TGTGCCAGCAGTGGCTACAATGAGCAGTTCTTC.

The V call is TRBV5-1, the J call TRBJ2-5, with D tentatively TRBD2 (6 bases). Germline V gene lookup returns CDR1 SGHRS and CDR2 YFSETQ. With 5 bases removed from V and 1 base from J, the gap between germline ends came to 24 bases. The CDR3 is 18 amino acids. The CDR3 nucleotides read TGCGCCAGCAGGACTCACGTGGGGGGTAGCAGCCGCCAAGAGACCCAGTACTTC. The encoded protein is CASRTHVGGSSRQETQYF.

The genes are TRBV5-1 and TRBJ2-7; tentative D call: TRBD1 (5 bases). The CDR3 has 14 amino acids. V shed 6 bases and J shed 7 bases, with 20 bases lying between them. Germline values: CDR1 SGHRS, CDR2 YFSETQ. DNA for the CDR3: TGCGCCAGCAAACTAACAGGATTCATGGGGGAGCAGTACTTC. This codes for CASKLTGFMGEQYF.

This chain links TRBV7-9 with TRBJ2-1; D not certain. V lost 5 bases, J lost 7 bases, and 9 bases lay in between. CDR3 size: 12 residues. Germline CDR1 and CDR2: SEHNR and FQNEAQ (reference sequence). CDR3 sequence: CASSGLGNEQFF. The DNA of the CDR3 is TGTGCCAGCAGCGGGTTGGGGAATGAGCAGTTCTTC.

This clone was counted a single time. The chain is built from TRBV1 and TRBJ2-5. TRBV1 is tagged as a pseudogene. This CDR3 comprises 14 residues. DNA for the CDR3: TGCACCAGCAGCCGAGGGGTAAAAAAAGAGACCCAGTACTTC. Residues: CTSSRGVKKETQYF.

V and J are TRBV7-2 and TRBJ1-5; D is uncertain. The CDR3 covers 16 residues. V was clipped by 4 bases and J by 1 base, with 14 bases between them. The germline V gene has CDR1 SGHTA and CDR2 FQGNSA. The CDR3 region is CASSSAPRGSNQPQHF. CDR3 sequence (DNA): TGTGCCAGCAGCTCAGCCCCTCGAGGGAGCAATCAGCCCCAGCATTTT.

This clone was seen more than once but under ten times. This chain links TRBV7-9 with TRBJ2-2; D unclear. This CDR3 contains 11 residues. V was pared by 2 bases and J by 5 bases, with 0 bases between. CDR1 SEHNR and CDR2 FQNEAQ come from the germline V gene (reference sequence). The CDR3, as DNA: TGTGCCAGCAGCTTAACCGGGGAGCTGTTTTTT. Translated: CASSLTGELFF. The full variable domain, with the rest looked up from reference TRBV7-9 and TRBJ2-2, is DTGVSQNPRHKITKRGQNVTFRCDPISEHNRLYWYRQTLGQGPEFLTYFQNEAQLEKSRLLSDRFSAERPKGSFSTLEIQRTEQGDSAMYLCASSLTGELFFGEGSRLTVL.

The chain employs TRBV2 and TRBJ2-5, with D possibly being TRBD2 (6 bases). The CDR3 sequence is 10 residues long. Germline assignment: CDR1 SNHLY and CDR2 FYNNEI. Trimming removed 11 bases at V and 4 bases at J, with 8 bases between. CDR3: CAAGGETQYF. CDR3 sequence (DNA): TGTGCCGCCGGGGGAGAGACCCAGTACTTC.

This clone has only a few counts. The rearrangement joins TRBV5-1 to TRBJ1-1; D is possibly TRBD1 (6 bases). V was shortened by 4 bases and J by 6 bases, with 13 bases between the two germline ends. The germline gives CDR1 SGHRS, CDR2 YFSETQ. CDR3 length: 13 amino acids. CDR3 DNA sequence: TGCGCCAGCAGCCAGGGACAAGTCCCTGAAGCTTTCTTT. Encoded protein: CASSQGQVPEAFF.

This chain uses TRBV14 with TRBJ1-6; D is unclear. Trimming removed 0 bases from V and 9 bases from J, with 15 bases in between. Germline-derived CDR1 and CDR2 are SGHDN and FVKESK. This CDR3 region has 16 residues. CDR3 DNA sequence: TGTGCCAGCAGCCAAGATACATCAACTTCGGGTTCACCCCTCCACTTT. It is translated as CASSQDTSTSGSPLHF.

This chain connects TRBV11-2 to TRBJ2-7, with D possibly being TRBD2 (5 bases). V shed 5 bases and J shed 4 bases, with 12 bases lying between them. Germline V lookup: CDR1 SGHAT, CDR2 FQNNGV. This CDR3 comprises 13 residues. The CDR3 DNA reads as TGTGCCAGCAGCCCCCTGAGGGAGTACGAGCAGTACTTC. Amino acid sequence: CASSPLREYEQYF.

The chain combines TRBV19 with TRBJ1-2; D is undetermined. Germline V gives CDR1 LNHDA, CDR2 SQIVND (reference sequence). This CDR3 region has 15 residues. V shed 7 bases and J shed 8 bases, with 23 bases lying between them. CDR3 coding DNA: TGTGCCAGTACCCCCAATGCCGGGCCGGGGAGCGGCTACACCTTC. Translating it yields CASTPNAGPGSGYTF. The full variable domain, rest sourced from reference TRBV19 and TRBJ1-2, is DGGITQSPKYLFRKEGQNVTLSCEQNLNHDAMYWYRQDPGQGLRLIYYSQIVNDFQKGDIAEGYSVSREKKESFPLTVTSAQKNPTAFYLCASTPNAGPGSGYTFGSGTRLTVV.

This chain connects TRBV2 to TRBJ2-1, with D possibly matching TRBD2 (6 bases). The length of the CDR3 is 17 residues. Germline V CDR1 and CDR2: SNHLY, FYNNEI. V lost 5 bases to trimming and J lost 4 bases, with 21 bases between them. CDR3 sequence: CASSPLGGLKLYNEQFF. DNA of the CDR3: TGTGCCAGCAGTCCCTTAGGAGGGCTAAAATTATACAATGAGCAGTTCTTC.

V and J are TRBV5-6 and TRBJ1-1; D is unresolved. The CDR3 consists of 14 residues. The V end was cut by 3 bases, the J end by 0 bases, with 9 bases between. Germline V gene data show CDR1 as SGHDT and CDR2 as YYEEEE. This CDR3 reads CASSSGPLNTEAFF. The CDR3 region has the DNA TGTGCCAGCAGCTCGGGTCCTTTGAACACTGAAGCTTTCTTT.

The V gene is TRBV6-1, the J gene TRBJ2-3, with TRBD1 matching over 8 bases. Trimming at V came to 5 bases and at J to 4 bases, leaving 8 bases not matched to a gene. This CDR3 comprises 15 residues. Per germline, CDR1 MNHNS and CDR2 SASEGT. CDR3 residues: CASSHDRGRADTQYF. CDR3 nucleotide sequence: TGTGCCAGCAGTCACGACAGGGGCAGGGCAGATACGCAGTATTTT.

The chain has TRBV7-2 and TRBJ2-1, with 12 bases matching TRBD2. Looked up from germline, CDR1 is SGHTA and CDR2 is FQGNSA. The CDR3 spans 18 residues. The V gene end was trimmed by 8 bases and the J gene end by 2 bases; junction bases not matched to a gene: 13. The CDR3 nucleotides are TGTGCCAGCGGCCCGTCACTAGCGGGGGGCCCGGCCTACAATGAGCAGTTCTTC. Translated: CASGPSLAGGPAYNEQFF. Full variable domain (missing parts from reference TRBV7-2 and TRBJ2-1): GAGVSQSPSNKVTEKGKDVELRCDPISGHTALYWYRQSLGQGLEFLIYFQGNSAPDKSGLPSDRFSAERTGGSVSTLTIQRTQQEDSAVYLCASGPSLAGGPAYNEQFFGPGTRLTVL.

The chain links TRBV9 to TRBJ1-2; D ambiguous. The CDR3 is 11 amino acids. The V and J ends lost 0 bases and 10 bases respectively, with 7 bases between them. Germline V gives CDR1 SGDLS, CDR2 YYNGEE. CDR3 region: CASSVGLNYTF. CDR3 bases: TGTGCCAGCAGCGTAGGACTCAACTACACCTTC.

This chain connects TRBV6-4 to TRBJ2-1; 14 bases agree with TRBD2. Germline values: CDR1 MRHNA, CDR2 SNTAGT. This CDR3 contains 15 residues. The ends lost 3 bases at V and 8 bases at J; junction bases unmatched: 3. The CDR3 loop is CASSDGTSGSHEQFF. The CDR3, as DNA: TGTGCCAGCAGTGATGGGACTAGCGGGAGCCATGAGCAGTTCTTC.

This clone has just one count. This rearrangement joins TRBV6-5 to TRBJ2-7; D may be TRBD2 (6 bases). Germline-derived CDR1 and CDR2 are MNHEY and SVGAGI. V shed 7 bases and J shed 4 bases, with 14 bases lying between them. This CDR3 has 13 amino acids. For the CDR3, the DNA is TGTGCCAGCAAGTCGGGGGACTGGTACGAGCAGTACTTC. Its protein is CASKSGDWYEQYF.